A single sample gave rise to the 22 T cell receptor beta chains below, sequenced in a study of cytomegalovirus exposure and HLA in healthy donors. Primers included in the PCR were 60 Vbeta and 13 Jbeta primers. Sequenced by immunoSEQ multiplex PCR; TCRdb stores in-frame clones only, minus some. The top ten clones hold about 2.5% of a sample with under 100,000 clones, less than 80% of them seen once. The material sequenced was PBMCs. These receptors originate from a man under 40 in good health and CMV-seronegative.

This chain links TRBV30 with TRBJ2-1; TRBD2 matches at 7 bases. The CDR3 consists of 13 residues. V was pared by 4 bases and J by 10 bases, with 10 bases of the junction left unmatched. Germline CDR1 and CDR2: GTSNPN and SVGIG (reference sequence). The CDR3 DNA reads TGTGCCTGGACGCCGGGGGGTGGCCTCGAGCAGTTCTTC. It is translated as CAWTPGGGLEQFF.

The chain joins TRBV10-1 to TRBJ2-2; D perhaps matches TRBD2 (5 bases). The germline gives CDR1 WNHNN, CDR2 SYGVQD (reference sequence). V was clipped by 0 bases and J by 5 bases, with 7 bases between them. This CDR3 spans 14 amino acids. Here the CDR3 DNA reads TGCGCCAGCAGTGAGTCGTGGGAGACCGGGGAGCTGTTTTTT. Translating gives CASSESWETGELFF.

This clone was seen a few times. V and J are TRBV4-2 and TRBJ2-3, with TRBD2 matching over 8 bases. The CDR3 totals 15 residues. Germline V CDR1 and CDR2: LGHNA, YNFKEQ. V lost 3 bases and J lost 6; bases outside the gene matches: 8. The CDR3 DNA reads TGTGCCAGCAGCCAGGGCGGGACTAGTAGGGATACGCAGTATTTT. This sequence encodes CASSQGGTSRDTQYF.

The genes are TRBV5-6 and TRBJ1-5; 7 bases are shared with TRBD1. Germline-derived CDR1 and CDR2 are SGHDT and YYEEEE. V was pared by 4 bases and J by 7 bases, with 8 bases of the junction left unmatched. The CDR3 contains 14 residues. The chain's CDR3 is CASSPGGRRQPQHF. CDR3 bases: TGTGCCAGCAGCCCAGGGGGTAGGAGGCAGCCCCAGCATTTT.

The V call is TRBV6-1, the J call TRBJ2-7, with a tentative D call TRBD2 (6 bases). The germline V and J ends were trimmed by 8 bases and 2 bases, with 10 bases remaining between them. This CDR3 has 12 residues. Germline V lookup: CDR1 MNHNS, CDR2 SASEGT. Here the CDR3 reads CASGGLTYEQYF. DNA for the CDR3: TGTGCCAGCGGGGGGTTGACCTACGAGCAGTACTTC.

Written as DNA, the CDR3 is TGTGCCAGCAGCTTCGGGACAGGGGGGCGGAGCATTCAGTACTTC. This encodes CASSFGTGGRSIQYF. This chain links TRBV7-2 with TRBJ2-4; 11 bases fit TRBD1. Germline CDR1 is SGHTA and CDR2 is FQGNSA. This CDR3 has 15 amino acids. The ends lost 3 bases at V and 9 bases at J; junction bases unmatched: 7.

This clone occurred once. CDR3 nucleotide sequence: TGTGCCAGTAGTCCGGGAAGGAGGAGGCCGTTTGGGCCGTCAGATACGCAGTATTTT. It specifies CASSPGRRRPFGPSDTQYF. The V and J genes are TRBV19 and TRBJ2-3, with TRBD2 as a possible D gene (5 bases). In germline, CDR1 is LNHDA, CDR2 SQIVND (reference sequence). The CDR3 has 19 residues. V dropped 5 bases and J dropped 4 bases, with 28 bases sitting between them.

The CDR3: CASSQDLRQEGSGNTIYF. For the CDR3, the DNA is TGTGCCAGCAGCCAAGATCTGAGACAAGAGGGCTCTGGAAACACCATATATTTT. This chain connects TRBV4-2 to TRBJ1-3, with no clear D. Trimming took off 0 bases at V and 0 bases at J, with 15 bases between the two ends. Germline values: CDR1 LGHNA, CDR2 YNFKEQ. The CDR3 consists of 18 residues.

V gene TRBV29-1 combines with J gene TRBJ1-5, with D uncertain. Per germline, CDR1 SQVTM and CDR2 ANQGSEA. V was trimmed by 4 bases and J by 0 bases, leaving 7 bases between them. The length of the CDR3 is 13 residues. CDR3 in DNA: TGCAGCGTTGTAGTAGATAGCAATCAGCCCCAGCATTTT. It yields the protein CSVVVDSNQPQHF.

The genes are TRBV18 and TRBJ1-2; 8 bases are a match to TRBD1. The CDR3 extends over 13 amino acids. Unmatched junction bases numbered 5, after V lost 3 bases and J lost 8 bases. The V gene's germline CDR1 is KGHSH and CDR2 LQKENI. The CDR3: CASSPGQGVGYTF. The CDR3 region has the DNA TGTGCCAGCTCACCTGGACAGGGAGTGGGCTACACCTTC.

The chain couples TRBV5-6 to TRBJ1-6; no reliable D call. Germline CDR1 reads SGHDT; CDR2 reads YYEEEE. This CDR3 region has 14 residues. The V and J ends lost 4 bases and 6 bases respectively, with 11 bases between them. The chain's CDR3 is CASSLRDVNSPLHF. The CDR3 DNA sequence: TGTGCCAGCAGCCTCCGGGATGTTAATTCACCCCTCCACTTT.

CDR3 DNA sequence: TGTGCCTGGGAAAAGGGGACAGGGCGGATTGAGCAGTTCTTC. Translating it yields CAWEKGTGRIEQFF. V and J are TRBV30 and TRBJ2-1, with TRBD1 identical over 9 bases. Trimming at V came to 5 bases and at J to 9 bases, leaving 11 bases not matched to a gene. The CDR3 sequence is 14 residues long. Germline V gene data show CDR1 as GTSNPN and CDR2 as SVGIG (reference sequence).

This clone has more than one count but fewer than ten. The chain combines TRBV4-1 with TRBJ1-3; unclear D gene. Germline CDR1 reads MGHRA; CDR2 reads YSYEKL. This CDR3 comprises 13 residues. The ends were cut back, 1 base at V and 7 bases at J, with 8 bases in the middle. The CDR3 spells CASSQGIGNTIYF. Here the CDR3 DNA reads TGCGCCAGCAGCCAAGGGATCGGGAACACCATATATTTT.

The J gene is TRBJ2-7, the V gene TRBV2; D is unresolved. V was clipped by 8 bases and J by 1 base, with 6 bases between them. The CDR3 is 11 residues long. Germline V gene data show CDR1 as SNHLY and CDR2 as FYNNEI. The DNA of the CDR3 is TGTGCCAGCTGTATTTCCTACGAGCAGTACTTC. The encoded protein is CASCISYEQYF.

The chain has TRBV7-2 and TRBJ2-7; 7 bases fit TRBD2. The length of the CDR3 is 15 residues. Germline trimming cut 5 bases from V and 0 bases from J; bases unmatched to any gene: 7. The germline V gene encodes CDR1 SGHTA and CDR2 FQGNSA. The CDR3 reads CASSPIAGSSYEQYF. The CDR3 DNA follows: TGTGCCAGCAGCCCGATAGCGGGTAGCTCCTACGAGCAGTACTTC.

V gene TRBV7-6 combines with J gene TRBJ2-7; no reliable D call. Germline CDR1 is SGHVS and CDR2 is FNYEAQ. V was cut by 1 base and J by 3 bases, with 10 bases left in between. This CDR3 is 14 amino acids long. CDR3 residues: CASSLDGPGYEQYF. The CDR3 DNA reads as TGTGCCAGCAGCTTAGACGGCCCGGGCTACGAGCAGTACTTC. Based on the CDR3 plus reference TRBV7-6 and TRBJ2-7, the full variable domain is GAGVSQSPRYKVTKRGQDVALRCDPISGHVSLYWYRQALGQGPEFLTYFNYEAQQDKSGLPNDRFSAERPEGSISTLTIQRTEQRDSAMYRCASSLDGPGYEQYFGPGTRLTVT.

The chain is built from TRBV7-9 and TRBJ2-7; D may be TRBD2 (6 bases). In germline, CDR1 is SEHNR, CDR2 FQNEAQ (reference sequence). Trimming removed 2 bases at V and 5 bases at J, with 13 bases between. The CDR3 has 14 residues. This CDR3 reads CASSLSGVGDEQYF. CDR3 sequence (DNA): TGTGCCAGCAGCTTATCGGGGGTCGGGGACGAGCAGTACTTC.

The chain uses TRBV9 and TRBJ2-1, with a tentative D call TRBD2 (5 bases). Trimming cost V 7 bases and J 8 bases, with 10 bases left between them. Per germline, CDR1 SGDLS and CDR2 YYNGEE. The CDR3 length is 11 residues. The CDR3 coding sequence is TGTGCCAGCCGGCGGCGGGATGAGCAGTTCTTC. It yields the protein CASRRRDEQFF.

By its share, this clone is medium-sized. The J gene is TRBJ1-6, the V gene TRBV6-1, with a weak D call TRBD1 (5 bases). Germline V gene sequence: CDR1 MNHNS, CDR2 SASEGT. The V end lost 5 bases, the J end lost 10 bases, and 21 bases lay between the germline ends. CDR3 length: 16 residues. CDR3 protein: CASSQGPGTITSPLHF. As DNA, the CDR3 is TGTGCCAGCAGTCAAGGGCCCGGGACTATCACATCACCCCTCCACTTT.

The CDR3 DNA follows: TGCGCCAGCAGCTTCTTTCTTACTAGCGGGAGATCCGGTGAGCAGTTCTTC. Translating gives CASSFFLTSGRSGEQFF. The V and J genes are TRBV5-1 and TRBJ2-1; 11 nucleotides agree with TRBD2. CDR3 length equals 17 residues. V lost 2 bases to trimming and J lost 9 bases; unmatched junction nucleotides: 13. From germline, CDR1 is SGHRS and CDR2 YFSETQ.

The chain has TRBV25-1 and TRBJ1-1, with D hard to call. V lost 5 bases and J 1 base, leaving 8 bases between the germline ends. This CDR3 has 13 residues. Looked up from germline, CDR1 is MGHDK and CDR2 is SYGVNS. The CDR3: CASSPGTNTEAFF. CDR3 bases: TGTGCCAGCAGTCCGGGAACGAACACTGAAGCTTTCTTT. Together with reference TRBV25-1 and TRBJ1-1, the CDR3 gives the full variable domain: EADIYQTPRYLVIGTGKKITLECSQTMGHDKMYWYQQDPGMELHLIHYSYGVNSTEKGDLSSESTVSRIRTEHFPLTLESARPSHTSQYLCASSPGTNTEAFFGQGTRLTVV.

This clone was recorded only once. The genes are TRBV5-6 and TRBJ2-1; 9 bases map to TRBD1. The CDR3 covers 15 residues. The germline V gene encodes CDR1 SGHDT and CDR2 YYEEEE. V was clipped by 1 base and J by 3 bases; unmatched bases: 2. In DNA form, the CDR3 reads TGTGCCAGCAGCTTGCGGACAGGGGACTACAATGAGCAGTTCTTC. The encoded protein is CASSLRTGDYNEQFF. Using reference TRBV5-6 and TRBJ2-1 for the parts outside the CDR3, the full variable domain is DAGVTQSPTHLIKTRGQQVTLRCSPKSGHDTVSWYQQALGQGPQFIFQYYEEEERQRGNFPDRFSGHQFPNYSSELNVNALLLGDSALYLCASSLRTGDYNEQFFGPGTRLTVL.